The rows below give T cell receptor beta chains drawn from one sample of a study of cytomegalovirus exposure and HLA in healthy donors. Sequencing was performed with immunoSEQ multiplex PCR; in TCRdb, only in-frame clones are kept and a portion is missing. The sample gives 150,000 to 200,000 clones, roughly 88% of which show up once; over 1.5% is in the top ten. Sequenced material: PBMCs. The receptors originated from a woman aged 18 to 35 in good health and CMV-seronegative. Each CDR3 is given without its conserved first and last residue. The order of the fields is V gene, J gene, CDR3 length, CDR3 protein.

TRBV18,TRBJ2-4,13,ASSPRHLAKNIQY
TRBV18,TRBJ1-2,12,ASSPSAAGDGYT
TRBV7-2,TRBJ1-2,14,ASSLGWGGESYGYT
TRBV25-1,TRBJ2-3,14,ASTPNPSGPTDTQY
TRBV11-2,TRBJ2-3,11,ASSLDRGGTQY
TRBV13,NA,12,ASTPGQGAYEQY
TRBV6-5,TRBJ2-1,12,ASSSGQGKNEQF
TRBV5-1,TRBJ2-2,11,ASSSQGSGELF
TRBV27,TRBJ2-3,13,ASSLRDSRTDTQY
TRBV6-5,TRBJ1-3,12,ASSRGSSGNTIY
TRBV6-1,TRBJ2-3,13,ASRPGLASTDTQY
TRBV4-1,TRBJ2-5,15,ASSQDSQTGNRETQY
TRBV18,TRBJ1-6,12,ASSPDRVNSPLH
TRBV6-6,TRBJ1-1,12,ASFARGQGTEAF
TRBV7-9,TRBJ2-3,15,SSSSDSDRGGGDTQY
TRBV9,TRBJ2-5,15,ASSANIPGRGFGTQY
TRBV7-9,TRBJ1-4,14,ASSSQSGEGNEKLF
TRBV7-9,TRBJ1-4,15,SSSYPVRGLEGEKLF
TRBV27,TRBJ1-1,11,ASKLWGGTEAF
TRBV15,TRBJ2-1,15,ATSRDRGTGGRDEQF
TRBV25-1,TRBJ2-3,11,ASSEPSTDTQY
TRBV5-1,TRBJ1-3,13,ASSQDEGSGNTIY
TRBV27,TRBJ1-4,11,ASSLRGGEKLF
TRBV30,TRBJ1-1,12,AWSKGQRNTEAF
TRBV18,TRBJ1-1,14,ASLPLVESSRTEAF
TRBV7-9,TRBJ1-6,12,ASSQDSRNSPLH
TRBV28,TRBJ2-3,13,ASSAAGGFPDTQY
TRBV30,TRBJ2-1,13,AWSVQDSHYNEQF
TRBV27,TRBJ1-5,13,ASSPDRFSNQPQH
TRBV9,TRBJ1-6,13,ASSRGTDYNSPLH
TRBV4-1,TRBJ1-5,13,ASTSGTEPNQPQH
TRBV5-1,TRBJ2-7,12,ASSSRSVSYEQY
TRBV19,TRBJ1-2,12,ASRSGGSSYGYT
TRBV7-9,TRBJ2-7,14,ASSRSRGTGSYEQY
TRBV11-3,TRBJ1-2,14,ASSLDLGRVNYGYT
TRBV6-1,TRBJ1-2,13,ASSAADSSSGGYT
TRBV29-1,TRBJ1-1,13,SSSGTGFLGTEAF
TRBV5-1,TRBJ1-2,12,ASSPQQVGYGYT
TRBV6-1,TRBJ2-7,12,ASSFRTGLTEQY
TRBV5-1,NA,14,ASSWTSGGQGSEQY
TRBV11-2,TRBJ2-7,10,ASSLSGGEQY
TRBV11-2,TRBJ2-5,12,ASSPGDNQETQY
TRBV6-5,TRBJ2-3,14,ASSYALRGTTDTQY
TRBV5-1,TRBJ2-7,13,ASSFGGSSSYEQY
TRBV28,TRBJ1-2,11,ASSLEQGRGYT
TRBV14,TRBJ1-4,13,ASSPQQGAAEKLF
TRBV5-1,TRBJ2-5,11,ASSLTGKETQY
TRBV7-8,TRBJ2-2,17,ASSLGFAVGQDLGGELF
TRBV15,TRBJ1-3,12,ATNELKKANTIY
TRBV19,TRBJ2-4,12,ASSSWTGRDIQY
TRBV2,TRBJ2-7,12,ASRPLTGVFEQY
TRBV11-2,TRBJ2-1,14,ASSLDGRGGLDEQF